This paragraph covers one TCR beta chain sequence. The sample belongs to a study of CD8 T cells in Susac syndrome. Reverse transcription of roughly 0.5 to 1 ug RNA was carried out with random hexamers. Using its own MiXCR run on the immunoSEQ multiplex PCR reads, TCRdb lists one record per CDR3 protein. The sample includes 75,000 to 95,000 distinct CDR3 sequences, approximately 95% of them seen just once. This CDR3 contains 14 residues. V lost 0 bases to trimming and J lost 3 bases; unmatched junction nucleotides: 2. Germline assignment: CDR1 LGHNA and CDR2 YSLEER. Sequences were obtained from CD8+ T cells from PBMCs. The chain combines TRBV4-3 with TRBJ2-7; 7 nucleotides align to TRBD1. The TCR was taken from a human donor with Susac syndrome. The CDR3 region is CASSQDPGGYEQYF. The CDR3, as DNA: TGCGCCAGCAGCCAAGATCCAGGGGGCTACGAGCAGTACTTC.